These 19 T cell receptor beta chains originate from one sample sequenced in a study of cytomegalovirus exposure and HLA in healthy donors. Vbeta (60) and Jbeta (13) primers were used in the PCR. Measured with immunoSEQ multiplex PCR; TCRdb has only the in-frame clones, and not every one. The sample records about 160,000 clones, approximately 79% being singletons. Sequencing input: PBMCs. The receptors originated from a man aged 50 to 60 in good health and CMV-seropositive.

The V call is TRBV4-1, the J call TRBJ2-2, with D possibly matching TRBD2 (6 bases). V was pared by 1 base and J by 1 base, with 16 bases between. CDR1 is MGHRA and CDR2 is YSYEKL in the germline V gene. The CDR3 is 18 residues long. The DNA of the CDR3 is TGCGCCAGCAGCCAAGCCCCGGGACTGGGGGGGAACACCGGGGAGCTGTTTTTT. Protein: CASSQAPGLGGNTGELFF.

This chain links TRBV6-7 with TRBJ2-5; 13 nucleotides match TRBD2. TRBV6-7 is labeled an ORF, and its function is uncertain. This CDR3 has 18 residues. J gave up 1 base and V 7 bases, and 12 bases lay outside the gene matches. CDR3 DNA sequence: TGTGCCAGCATCCAACTAGCGGGAGGGCCATCGTGCCAAGAGACCCAGTACTTC. The encoded protein is CASIQLAGGPSCQETQYF.

The J gene is TRBJ1-5, the V gene TRBV18, with 7 bases lining up with TRBD1. CDR1 KGHSH and CDR2 LQKENI come from the germline V gene. This CDR3 is 14 amino acids long. V lost 6 bases to trimming and J lost 2 bases; unmatched junction nucleotides: 4. CDR3 region: CASSWTGGNQPQHF. CDR3 bases: TGTGCCAGCTCCTGGACAGGAGGCAATCAGCCCCAGCATTTT.

The genes are TRBV19 and TRBJ1-1, with D possibly TRBD1 on 6 matching bases. V shed 11 bases and J shed 0 bases, with 19 bases lying between them. The length of the CDR3 is 15 residues. CDR1 is LNHDA, CDR2 SQIVND, per germline (reference sequence). CDR3 sequence reads: CASNRGAAMNTEAFF. CDR3 bases: TGTGCCTCTAATCGGGGGGCGGCAATGAACACTGAAGCTTTCTTT. Full variable domain (rest looked up from reference TRBV19 and TRBJ1-1): DGGITQSPKYLFRKEGQNVTLSCEQNLNHDAMYWYRQDPGQGLRLIYYSQIVNDFQKGDIAEGYSVSREKKESFPLTVTSAQKNPTAFYLCASNRGAAMNTEAFFGQGTRLTVV.

This sequence joins TRBV6-5 and TRBJ2-7; 10 nucleotides match TRBD1. The ends lost 2 bases at V and 6 bases at J; junction bases unmatched: 7. Germline loops: CDR1 MNHEY, CDR2 SVGAGI. This CDR3 is built from 15 residues. The CDR3 DNA sequence: TGTGCCAGCAGTTACACGGGACAGGGGTTCTCCGAGCAGTACTTC. Residues: CASSYTGQGFSEQYF.

This chain links TRBV10-3 with TRBJ1-2; TRBD1 agrees at 7 bases. V lost 9 bases and J lost 4; bases outside the gene matches: 14. Germline CDR1 reads ENHRY; CDR2 reads SYGVKD. There are 15 residues in the CDR3. The CDR3 sequence: CAIGGQGEKSYGYTF. The CDR3 DNA is TGTGCCATTGGGGGTCAGGGGGAGAAAAGCTATGGCTACACCTTC.

The gene calls are TRBV28 and TRBJ2-7, with D maybe TRBD1 (5 bases). The CDR3 has 13 residues. CDR1 is MDHEN and CDR2 is SYDVKM in the germline V gene. V gave up 3 bases and J gave up 3 bases, with 9 bases separating them. CDR3 coding DNA: TGTGCCAGCAGTTTCACAGGAGACTACGAGCAGTACTTC. It translates to CASSFTGDYEQYF. The full variable domain, completed using reference TRBV28 and TRBJ2-7, is DVKVTQSSRYLVKRTGEKVFLECVQDMDHENMFWYRQDPGLGLRLIYFSYDVKMKEKGDIPEGYSVSREKKERFSLILESASTNQTSMYLCASSFTGDYEQYFGPGTRLTVT.

The V call is TRBV5-1, the J call TRBJ1-1; 8 positions agree with TRBD1. The CDR3 runs 17 residues. Unmatched junction bases numbered 14, after V lost 6 bases and J lost 1 base. CDR1 is SGHRS and CDR2 is YFSETQ in the germline V gene. The CDR3: CASTTPPRDRPNTEAFF. Here the CDR3 DNA reads TGCGCCAGCACCACCCCGCCGCGGGACAGGCCGAACACTGAAGCTTTCTTT.

The chain is built from TRBV19 and TRBJ2-1; TRBD2 might be the D (5 bases). In germline, CDR1 is LNHDA, CDR2 SQIVND (reference sequence). The V gene lost 5 bases and the J gene lost 9 bases, with 20 bases spanning the gap. CDR3 size: 15 residues. CDR3 coding DNA: TGTGCCAGTAGTCCCTTGGGCCTAGCTGGTTTTGAGCAGTTCTTC. Protein sequence: CASSPLGLAGFEQFF.

The chain is built from TRBV28 and TRBJ2-3, with D possibly being TRBD1 (5 bases). The V gene lost 6 bases and the J gene lost 0 bases, with 7 bases spanning the gap. The germline V gene has CDR1 MDHEN and CDR2 SYDVKM. CDR3 length: 13 residues. In DNA, the CDR3 is TGTGCCAGCAGACAGGCTAGCACAGATACGCAGTATTTT. It translates to CASRQASTDTQYF. The full variable domain, in which reference TRBV28 and TRBJ2-3 provide the parts outside the CDR3, is DVKVTQSSRYLVKRTGEKVFLECVQDMDHENMFWYRQDPGLGLRLIYFSYDVKMKEKGDIPEGYSVSREKKERFSLILESASTNQTSMYLCASRQASTDTQYFGPGTRLTVL.

The chain has TRBV28 and TRBJ1-5; 8 nucleotides agree with TRBD1. Trimming removed 3 bases from V and 3 bases from J; junction bases left unmatched: 4. This CDR3 has 15 amino acids. Germline CDR1 MDHEN, CDR2 SYDVKM. CDR3 bases: TGTGCCAGCAGTTTCGACAGGGGTGACAATCAGCCCCAGCATTTT. Translating gives CASSFDRGDNQPQHF.

V and J are TRBV5-5 and TRBJ2-5; TRBD2 agrees at 12 bases. Trimming removed 3 bases from V and 2 bases from J; junction bases left unmatched: 2. The CDR3 is made up of 15 amino acids. Germline V lookup: CDR1 SGHKS, CDR2 YYEKEE (reference sequence). CDR3 sequence (DNA): TGTGCCAGCAGCTCTGGACTAGCGGGACAAGAGACCCAGTACTTC. Translating it yields CASSSGLAGQETQYF. Using reference TRBV5-5 and TRBJ2-5 for the parts outside the CDR3, the full variable domain is DAGVTQSPTHLIKTRGQQVTLRCSPISGHKSVSWYQQVLGQGPQFIFQYYEKEERGRGNFPDRFSARQFPNYSSELNVNALLLGDSALYLCASSSGLAGQETQYFGPGTRLLVL.

Note on this clone: Sequence at one end of the junction differs from germline and may be a read error. The chain has TRBV7-9 and TRBJ2-2; possible D gene TRBD1, 6 bases. The length of the CDR3 is 14 residues. In germline, CDR1 is SEHNR, CDR2 FQNEAQ (reference sequence). CDR3 DNA: TGTTCCAGCAGCCCACCACAGGGATCCGGGGAGCTGTTTTTT. Translated, it gives CSSSPPQGSGELFF.

Written as DNA, the CDR3 is TGCGCCAGCAGCTTGGACGGGACTTGGGAGACCCAGTACTTC. Encoded protein: CASSLDGTWETQYF. The chain combines TRBV5-1 with TRBJ2-5; tentative D call: TRBD2 (6 bases). Germline V gene sequence: CDR1 SGHRS, CDR2 YFSETQ. The CDR3 sequence is 14 residues long. V lost 0 bases and J lost 5, with 11 bases in between.

The chain has TRBV6-6 and TRBJ1-1; possible D gene TRBD1, 6 bases. The CDR3 runs to 16 residues. Germline V gene sequence: CDR1 MNHNY, CDR2 SVGAGI (reference sequence). The ends were cut back, 6 bases at V and 2 bases at J, with 19 bases in the middle. The DNA of the CDR3 is TGTGCCAGCAGCCCCGTCTCGGGACACGGTAACACTGAAGCTTTCTTT. The encoded protein is CASSPVSGHGNTEAFF.

This chain uses TRBV15 with TRBJ2-1; D call uncertain. The V and J ends lost 0 bases and 1 base respectively, with 7 bases between them. Germline V lookup: CDR1 LNHNV, CDR2 YYDKDF (reference sequence). The CDR3 consists of 15 residues. CDR3 in amino acids: CATSREQISYNEQFF. The CDR3 DNA reads TGTGCCACCAGCAGAGAACAGATTTCCTACAATGAGCAGTTCTTC. Combining the CDR3 with reference TRBV15 and TRBJ2-1 gives the whole variable domain DAMVIQNPRYQVTQFGKPVTLSCSQTLNHNVMYWYQQKSSQAPKLLFHYYDKDFNNEADTPDNFQSRRPNTSFCFLDIRSPGLGDTAMYLCATSREQISYNEQFFGPGTRLTVL.

V usage is TRBV28 and J usage is TRBJ1-3; TRBD1 might be the D (5 bases). V lost 5 bases, J lost 2 bases, and 13 bases lay in between. Looked up from germline, CDR1 is MDHEN and CDR2 is SYDVKM. The CDR3 consists of 15 residues. CDR3 protein: CASSVLRGAGNTIYF. As DNA, the CDR3 is TGTGCCAGCAGTGTCCTCCGGGGGGCTGGAAACACCATATATTTT.

The chain carries TRBV18 and TRBJ2-7, with 7 bases matching TRBD1. V was clipped by 0 bases and J by 6 bases; unmatched bases: 8. CDR3 size: 15 residues. Germline lookup yields CDR1 KGHSH and CDR2 LQKENI. For the CDR3, the DNA is TGTGCCAGCTCACCACCCGACAGGGTGGGTGGCGAGCAGTACTTC. Its translation is CASSPPDRVGGEQYF.

About this clone: Lacking the conserved final phenylalanine or tryptophan, this CDR3 likely reflects a read error. The V call is TRBV10-3, the J call TRBJ1-2; 8 nucleotides match TRBD1. Unmatched junction bases numbered 6, after V lost 3 bases and J lost 6 bases. The CDR3 loop spans 14 amino acids. Germline-derived CDR1 and CDR2 are ENHRY and SYGVKD. The CDR3 DNA reads as TGTGCCATCAGTGACGAGACAGGGGTAGATGGCTACACCCTC. Translating gives CAISDETGVDGYTL.